The sequence of this TCR beta chain was determined in a study of blood T cell repertoires in COVID-19 (dated by TCRdb to about 2020). Regarding the study in general: Samples covering the acute and convalescent phases of COVID-19 were provided by collaborators in the United States, Italy and Spain. The prospective study material was composed of cDNA or gDNA derived from T cells, B-cell-depleted T cells, or PBMCs. Deeply sampled blood TCRbeta repertoires from subjects exposed to, actively infected with, or recovered from COVID-19 were included in the dataset. The repertoires were released in a freely available public database intended as a resource for research on the immune response to SARS-CoV-2. The samples were drawn from the first 160 participants of the ongoing ImmuneRACE study and from 1,254 subjects provided by 6 global collaborators. The sample metadata nearly always contained a de-identified subject ID, COVID-19 status, age in years and sex. HLA class I and class II types, where available, came from metadata supplied by the sample provider rather than from assay-based typing. Results the study describes overall, beyond this receptor: The amount of clinical and demographic metadata varied by source and participant and was provided uncurated.

As to this clone: Its specific antigen is unknown. No much larger clone exists at a distance of one base, and base qualities are not known.

In the prospective study, participants were about 18 to 100 years old, resided in 20 to 30 geographic areas of the United States, and were enrolled through a virtual design. In the prospective study, participants were assigned to cohorts based on the clinical history participants reported in a screening survey and a study questionnaire. ImmuneRACE Cohort 3 recovered participants were defined by two consecutive negative NP/OP PCR tests, healthcare professional clearance, or symptom resolution. Mobile phlebotomists in the prospective study collected whole blood, serum and a nasopharyngeal or oropharyngeal swab from every participant. Over an approximately two-month period, participants in the prospective study had the option of providing additional blood draws and questionnaires. Blood samples from the prospective study were shipped frozen or at room temperature prior to DNA extraction. TCRbeta CDR3 regions were amplified from genomic DNA using the immunoSEQ Assay, a bias-controlled multiplex PCR. In the source study's methods: Nucleated cell counts per sample were estimated from amplification of reference gene primers within the assay. To quantify the absolute abundance of each unique TCRbeta CDR3 rearrangement, sequence reads were collapsed and filtered. For each sample, productive Simpson clonality was calculated by taking the square root of Simpson's diversity index across productive rearrangements. This immuneACCESS table, as held by TCRdb, lists in-frame sequences with V and J called but not all clones. Of the missing ones, under half trace to an unresolved V gene in checked studies; the others have no known cause. That table furnishes V, J and clone size, whereas the DNA furnished D and trimming. The sample contains approximately 230,000 clones, roughly 91% of them found a single time. The ten largest account for roughly 4% of the sample.

The CDR3 goes from the cysteine to the phenylalanine over 13 residues. The CDR3 DNA has 39 bases and is translated from base 1. Reading the germline V gene gives CDR1 SGDLS and CDR2 YYNGEE. The junction shows trimming of 0 bases on V and 3 bases on J, plus 5 bases between the germline ends. The chain employs TRBV9 and TRBJ2-3; no D gene call is confident. The sequence derives from a woman in her thirties who had recovered from COVID-19. Source material: PBMCs or T cells enriched from blood (not recorded which). The CDR3 in this case is CASSVVSTDTQYF. The DNA sequence is TGTGCCAGCAGCGTAGTCTCGACAGATACGCAGTATTTT.